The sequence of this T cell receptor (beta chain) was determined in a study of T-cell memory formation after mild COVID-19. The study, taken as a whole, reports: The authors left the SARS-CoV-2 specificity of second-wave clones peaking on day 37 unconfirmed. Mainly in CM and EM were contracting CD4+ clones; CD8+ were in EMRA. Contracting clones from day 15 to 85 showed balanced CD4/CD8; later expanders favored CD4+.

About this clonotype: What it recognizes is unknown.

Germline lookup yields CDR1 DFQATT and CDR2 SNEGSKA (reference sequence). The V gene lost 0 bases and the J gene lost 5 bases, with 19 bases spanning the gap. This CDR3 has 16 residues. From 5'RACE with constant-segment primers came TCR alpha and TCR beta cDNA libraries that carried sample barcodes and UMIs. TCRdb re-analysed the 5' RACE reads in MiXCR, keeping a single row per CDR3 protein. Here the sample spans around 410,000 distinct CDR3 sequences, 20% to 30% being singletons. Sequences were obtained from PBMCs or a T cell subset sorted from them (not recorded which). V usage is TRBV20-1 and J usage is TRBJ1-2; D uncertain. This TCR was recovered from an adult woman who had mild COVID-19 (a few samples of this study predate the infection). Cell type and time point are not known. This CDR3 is CSARDRTTGSLYGYTF. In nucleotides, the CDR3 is TGCAGTGCTAGAGATCGTACCACTGGGAGTCTTTATGGCTACACCTTC.